This passage covers 10 T cell receptor beta chains from one sample sequenced in a study of cytomegalovirus exposure and HLA in healthy donors. The PCR employed 60 Vbeta primers together with 13 Jbeta primers. The protocol was immunoSEQ multiplex PCR, while the TCRdb copy is restricted to in-frame clones and leaves out a portion. The listing records 150,000 or so clones. The sequencing sample was made of PBMCs. All receptors come from a woman aged 45-60 years in good health and CMV-seronegative.

The V and J genes are TRBV7-2 and TRBJ2-3; 7 positions match TRBD1. J gave up 7 bases and V 6 bases, and 10 bases lay outside the gene matches. The CDR3 extends over 14 amino acids. Germline CDR1 and CDR2: SGHTA and FQGNSA. CDR3 sequence (DNA): TGTGCCAGCAGTCGGGACAGTTTTGTAAATACGCAGTATTTT. Protein sequence: CASSRDSFVNTQYF.

V is TRBV6-6 and J is TRBJ2-7, with 12 bases that match TRBD2. The germline CDR1 and CDR2 sequences are MNHNY and SVGAGI (reference sequence). The CDR3 length is 16 residues. The V and J ends lost 6 bases and 6 bases, in that order; junction bases with no gene match: 12. This CDR3 reads CASRSASGRDGSEQYF. The CDR3 nucleotides read TGTGCCAGCAGGTCGGCTAGCGGGAGGGATGGGTCCGAGCAGTACTTC.

The V call is TRBV19, the J call TRBJ2-6, with D tentatively TRBD1 (6 bases). Trimming removed 11 bases from V and 2 bases from J, with 10 bases in between. Germline V lookup: CDR1 LNHDA, CDR2 SQIVND (reference sequence). This CDR3 comprises 13 residues. CDR3 sequence reads: CASDRPGANVLTF. In nucleotides, the CDR3 is TGTGCCTCAGACAGGCCTGGGGCCAACGTCCTGACTTTC.

The chain carries TRBV30 and TRBJ2-5, with TRBD2 matching over 7 bases. Germline lookup yields CDR1 GTSNPN and CDR2 SVGIG (reference sequence). Trimming removed 8 bases from V and 4 bases from J; junction bases left unmatched: 10. The CDR3 contains 13 residues. CDR3 residues: CAGRGTRIETQYF. The CDR3 bases are TGTGCCGGGCGGGGGACCCGAATAGAGACCCAGTACTTC.

The rearrangement links TRBV6-1 to TRBJ2-5; D remains unclear. The CDR3 covers 14 residues. Between the trimmed V and J ends, which lost 4 bases and 3 bases, there was a span of 12 bases. Germline CDR1 reads MNHNS; CDR2 reads SASEGT. CDR3 bases: TGTGCCAGCAGTGTTTATCCTGCGGAAGAGACCCAGTACTTC. Its protein product is CASSVYPAEETQYF.

The chain joins TRBV5-1 to TRBJ1-5, with TRBD1 matching over 9 bases. The CDR3 consists of 17 residues. CDR1 and CDR2 from the germline V gene are SGHRS and YFSETQ. The junction had 11 bases not matched to a gene; V was cut back by 0 bases and J by 7 bases. CDR3 amino acids: CASSLGLYRGLRQPQHF. The CDR3, as DNA: TGCGCCAGCAGCTTGGGCTTATACAGGGGGCTAAGACAGCCCCAGCATTTT.

This rearrangement joins TRBV30 to TRBJ1-1; D is perhaps TRBD1 (6 bases). Trimming stripped 4 bases from V and 1 base from J, with 10 bases between. The germline V gene has CDR1 GTSNPN and CDR2 SVGIG (reference sequence). The CDR3 length is 13 residues. The CDR3 here is CAWIDRSNTEAFF. The CDR3 DNA reads as TGTGCCTGGATCGACAGGTCGAACACTGAAGCTTTCTTT.

On this clone itself: In the same sample, other DNA sequences code for this CDR3. The chain links TRBV5-1 to TRBJ2-5, with 7 bases that match TRBD2. J lost 5 bases, V lost 0 bases, and 4 bases had no gene match. Germline values: CDR1 SGHRS, CDR2 YFSETQ. This CDR3 region has 14 residues. CDR3 DNA: TGCGCCAGCAGCTTGGACGGGAGGCGGGAGACCCAGTACTTC. Its translation is CASSLDGRRETQYF.

This chain uses TRBV15 with TRBJ2-5; D is unresolved. Looked up from germline, CDR1 is LNHNV and CDR2 is YYDKDF (reference sequence). V lost 0 bases and J lost 5, with 10 bases in between. The CDR3 has 14 residues. The DNA of the CDR3 is TGTGCCACCAGCAGAGAAGGCCTGCGGGAGACCCAGTACTTC. It yields the protein CATSREGLRETQYF.

The chain is built from TRBV19 and TRBJ1-2; unclear D gene. The CDR3 sequence is 14 residues long. V was trimmed by 4 bases and J by 3 bases, leaving 12 bases between them. The V gene's germline CDR1 is LNHDA and CDR2 SQIVND (reference sequence). The DNA for the CDR3 is TGTGCCAGTAGTAATGCCCGGGAGTACTATGGCTACACCTTC. Its translation: CASSNAREYYGYTF.